This T cell receptor (beta chain) came from a study of cytomegalovirus exposure and HLA in healthy donors. Unmatched junction bases numbered 8, after V lost 3 bases and J lost 5 bases. The CDR3 totals 16 residues. Germline V gene lookup returns CDR1 SNHLY and CDR2 FYNNEI. PCR used 60 Vbeta primers and 13 Jbeta primers. The protocol was immunoSEQ multiplex PCR, while the TCRdb copy is restricted to in-frame clones and leaves out a portion. This sample's clone table lists just under 65,000 clones. A remark on this clone: What it binds is unknown.

Study conclusions and caveats: Upon later analysis, TCR association rates were observed to vary by HLA locus, being highest for DRB1 and lowest for HLA-C. Specificity for CMV antigens was confirmed in vitro for three of the CMV-associated chains. A later analysis by the authors found several of the most significant clusters apparently linked to common viral pathogens.

Sequencing input: PBMCs. The sequence was collected from a boy aged 10-17 years in good health and CMV-seronegative. V usage is TRBV2 and J usage is TRBJ2-2; TRBD2 aligns across 8 bases. The CDR3 sequence is CASSDATSVLTGELFF. CDR3 coding DNA: TGTGCCAGCAGTGATGCGACTAGCGTGTTGACCGGGGAGCTGTTTTTT.